The entry below describes one T cell receptor (beta chain). Its cognate antigen is unknown. V lost 0 bases and J lost 4, with 13 bases in between. The CDR3 has 15 amino acids. From germline, CDR1 is MNHEY and CDR2 SVGAGI. The data derive from a study of T-cell reconstitution after alpha-beta-depleted transplantation in children. Preparation of the TCRbeta library used unique molecular identifiers. Each CDR3 protein is one row after TCRdb ran MiXCR on the PCR reads. Of some 450,000 distinct CDR3 sequences listed, roughly two fifths are singletons. General observations from the study: When one year had passed after transplant, most T-cell counts and diversity came from newly produced T cells.

This rearrangement joins TRBV6-5 to TRBJ2-7; no clear D gene. This sequence was found in a girl aged 2 to 9 with aplastic anemia, due to receive a stem cell transplant. Here the sequenced sample was PBMCs, taken before TCRalphabeta/CD19-depleted stem cell transplant. CDR3 protein: CASSYSMPVLYEQYF. In DNA, the CDR3 is TGTGCCAGCAGTTACTCGATGCCAGTCCTATACGAGCAGTACTTC.